This T cell receptor beta chain stems from a study of blood T cell repertoires in COVID-19. In the authors' methods: Reference gene primer amplification yielded estimated nucleated cell counts. Generated by immunoSEQ multiplex PCR, the TCRdb table keeps only in-frame clones and is missing some. Clone size and V and J calls were adopted from that table, with D and trimming inferred from the DNA. This repertoire shows about 35,000 clones, 88% found once; its top ten account for around 6.6%. The V gene's germline CDR1 is ENHRY and CDR2 SYGVKD. V lost 2 bases and J 8 bases, leaving 15 bases between the germline ends. The CDR3 is made up of 15 amino acids.

Sequencing was performed on peripheral blood. This TCR came from a human donor in a cohort sampled during active COVID-19. This chain links TRBV10-3 with TRBJ1-4; D gene ambiguous. CDR3 sequence reads: CAISESARLAEKLFF. The DNA for the CDR3 is TGTGCCATCAGTGAGAGCGCACGTTTGGCGGAAAAACTGTTTTTT.